These T cell receptor beta chains were read from a single sample in a study of cytomegalovirus exposure and HLA in healthy donors. The protocol was immunoSEQ multiplex PCR, while the TCRdb copy is restricted to in-frame clones and leaves out a portion. The data contain about 160,000 clones, around four fifths of them singletons. Sequenced: PBMCs. These receptors came from a man younger than 30 in good health and CMV-seropositive. The CDR3 runs from the conserved cysteine through the conserved F or W. The D gene is left open where the match is weak. Clone sizes are given selectively: once, few, many, or a class where the clone is expanded.

clone_size: .; v_call: TRBV5-1; j_call: TRBJ1-3; d_call: .; cdr3_aa: CASSRLGGRTGNTIYF; cdr3_nt: TGCGCCAGCAGTCGCCTGGGGGGTCGGACTGGAAACACCATATATTTT
clone_size: .; v_call: TRBV6-5; j_call: TRBJ1-2; d_call: TRBD1; cdr3_aa: CASSFTQGAGGYTF; cdr3_nt: TGTGCCAGCAGTTTTACACAGGGGGCCGGTGGCTACACCTTC
clone_size: .; v_call: TRBV6-5; j_call: TRBJ1-2; d_call: TRBD1; cdr3_aa: CASSQTGQRNYGYTF; cdr3_nt: TGTGCCAGCAGTCAGACAGGGCAAAGGAACTATGGCTACACCTTC
clone_size: .; v_call: TRBV28; j_call: TRBJ1-2; d_call: .; cdr3_aa: CASSEHYGYTF; cdr3_nt: TGTGCCAGCAGTGAGCATTATGGCTACACCTTC
clone_size: .; v_call: TRBV27; j_call: TRBJ2-3; d_call: .; cdr3_aa: CASSLAATDTQYF; cdr3_nt: TGTGCCAGCAGTTTAGCGGCTACAGATACGCAGTATTTT
clone_size: .; v_call: TRBV7-3; j_call: TRBJ2-7; d_call: .; cdr3_aa: CASSLTPSYEQYF; cdr3_nt: TGTGCCAGCAGCTTAACTCCGAGTTACGAGCAGTACTTC
clone_size: .; v_call: TRBV10-3; j_call: TRBJ2-5; d_call: TRBD2; cdr3_aa: CAISESWTSDGETQYF; cdr3_nt: TGTGCCATCAGTGAGTCGTGGACTAGCGACGGGGAGACCCAGTACTTC
clone_size: .; v_call: TRBV27; j_call: TRBJ2-2; d_call: TRBD2; cdr3_aa: CASTGTTSGTLFF; cdr3_nt: TGTGCCAGCACCGGGACCACCAGCGGGACGCTGTTTTTT
clone_size: .; v_call: TRBV4-3; j_call: TRBJ2-5; d_call: .; cdr3_aa: CASSQETLATYETQYF; cdr3_nt: TGCGCCAGCAGCCAAGAAACGCTAGCAACATATGAGACCCAGTACTTC
clone_size: .; v_call: TRBV9; j_call: TRBJ2-1; d_call: TRBD2; cdr3_aa: CASSVRRTSSYNEQFF; cdr3_nt: TGTGCCAGCAGCGTAAGAAGGACTAGCTCCTACAATGAGCAGTTCTTC
clone_size: .; v_call: TRBV5-1; j_call: TRBJ2-5; d_call: TRBD1; cdr3_aa: CASSTDRGETQYF; cdr3_nt: TGCGCCAGCAGCACAGACAGGGGGGAGACCCAGTACTTC
clone_size: .; v_call: TRBV29-1; j_call: TRBJ2-7; d_call: TRBD1; cdr3_aa: CSVGDRDSYEQYF; cdr3_nt: TGCAGCGTTGGGGACAGGGACTCCTACGAGCAGTACTTC
clone_size: once; v_call: TRBV4-1; j_call: TRBJ2-4; d_call: .; cdr3_aa: CASSRDLEGNIQYF; cdr3_nt: TGCGCCAGCAGCCGCGATCTGGAGGGGAACATTCAGTACTTC
clone_size: .; v_call: TRBV4-2; j_call: TRBJ1-3; d_call: TRBD1; cdr3_aa: CASSQTGGAEAIYF; cdr3_nt: TGTGCCAGCAGCCAGACAGGGGGCGCCGAGGCCATATATTTT
clone_size: once; v_call: TRBV11-2; j_call: TRBJ2-3; d_call: .; cdr3_aa: CASSPALVTLTDTQYF; cdr3_nt: TGTGCCAGCAGCCCCGCTCTAGTGACCCTCACAGATACGCAGTATTTT
clone_size: few; v_call: TRBV28; j_call: TRBJ1-4; d_call: .; cdr3_aa: CASTSDRGWSNEKLFF; cdr3_nt: TGTGCCAGCACCAGCGACAGAGGTTGGTCTAATGAAAAACTGTTTTTT
clone_size: .; v_call: TRBV10-3; j_call: TRBJ1-2; d_call: .; cdr3_aa: CAISTDPQSKNGYTF; cdr3_nt: TGTGCCATCTCGACAGACCCACAGAGTAAAAATGGCTACACCTTC
clone_size: .; v_call: TRBV2; j_call: TRBJ2-7; d_call: .; cdr3_aa: CASSSTSNEQYF; cdr3_nt: TGTGCCAGCAGTTCCACTAGCAACGAGCAGTACTTC
clone_size: .; v_call: TRBV5-6; j_call: TRBJ2-7; d_call: TRBD1; cdr3_aa: CASSWGTGAYEQYF; cdr3_nt: TGTGCCAGCAGCTGGGGGACAGGGGCCTACGAGCAGTACTTC
clone_size: .; v_call: TRBV6-4; j_call: TRBJ1-1; d_call: TRBD1; cdr3_aa: CASSARQGAEAFF; cdr3_nt: TGTGCCAGCAGTGCTAGACAGGGGGCTGAAGCTTTCTTT
clone_size: .; v_call: TRBV5-5; j_call: TRBJ2-5; d_call: .; cdr3_aa: CASSFRAKETQYF; cdr3_nt: TGTGCCAGCAGCTTCAGAGCGAAAGAGACCCAGTACTTC
clone_size: .; v_call: TRBV13; j_call: TRBJ2-7; d_call: TRBD2; cdr3_aa: CASSLGYGGSSYEQYF; cdr3_nt: TGTGCCAGCAGCTTAGGGTACGGCGGGAGCTCCTACGAGCAGTACTTC
clone_size: .; v_call: TRBV9; j_call: TRBJ2-3; d_call: .; cdr3_aa: CASSVGTASTDTQYF; cdr3_nt: TGTGCCAGCAGCGTAGGGACAGCTAGCACAGATACGCAGTATTTT
clone_size: .; v_call: TRBV27; j_call: TRBJ1-3; d_call: TRBD1; cdr3_aa: CASSPRQGSGNTIYF; cdr3_nt: TGTGCCAGCAGTCCTCGACAGGGCTCTGGAAACACCATATATTTT
clone_size: .; v_call: TRBV28; j_call: TRBJ1-5; d_call: .; cdr3_aa: CASSLTGFTSNQPQHF; cdr3_nt: TGTGCCAGCAGTTTAACAGGGTTTACGAGCAATCAGCCCCAGCATTTT
clone_size: .; v_call: TRBV5-6; j_call: TRBJ1-2; d_call: TRBD1; cdr3_aa: CASSLRVQGARVVGYTF; cdr3_nt: TGTGCCAGCAGCTTGCGGGTACAGGGGGCGAGGGTTGTGGGCTACACCTTC
clone_size: .; v_call: TRBV27; j_call: TRBJ1-1; d_call: .; cdr3_aa: CASSPLGGSTEAFF; cdr3_nt: TGTGCCAGCAGTCCACTCGGCGGCAGCACTGAAGCTTTCTTT
clone_size: .; v_call: TRBV28; j_call: TRBJ2-7; d_call: TRBD1; cdr3_aa: CASSFRQGWSYEQYF; cdr3_nt: TGTGCCAGCAGTTTTAGACAGGGGTGGTCCTACGAGCAGTACTTC
clone_size: .; v_call: TRBV5-3; j_call: TRBJ1-5; d_call: .; cdr3_aa: CARSPDEGPQHF; cdr3_nt: TGTGCCAGAAGCCCCGACGAGGGGCCCCAGCATTTT
clone_size: .; v_call: TRBV6-5; j_call: TRBJ1-1; d_call: .; cdr3_aa: CASSYSRGTEAFF; cdr3_nt: TGTGCCAGCAGTTACTCGCGGGGAACTGAAGCTTTCTTT
clone_size: .; v_call: TRBV5-1; j_call: TRBJ1-3; d_call: .; cdr3_aa: CASSYGEYSGNTIYF; cdr3_nt: TGCGCCAGCAGCTACGGGGAGTACTCTGGGAACACCATATATTTT
clone_size: .; v_call: TRBV4-2; j_call: TRBJ1-2; d_call: TRBD1; cdr3_aa: CASSQLDRTSYGYTF; cdr3_nt: TGTGCCAGCAGCCAACTGGACAGGACAAGCTATGGCTACACCTTC
clone_size: .; v_call: TRBV7-9; j_call: TRBJ2-7; d_call: .; cdr3_aa: CASSLRGPGEQYF; cdr3_nt: TGTGCCAGCAGCCTACGCGGGCCAGGCGAGCAGTACTTC
clone_size: .; v_call: TRBV6-5; j_call: TRBJ1-1; d_call: .; cdr3_aa: CASRQGPEAFF; cdr3_nt: TGTGCCAGCAGACAGGGCCCTGAAGCTTTCTTT
clone_size: .; v_call: TRBV19; j_call: TRBJ2-2; d_call: TRBD1; cdr3_aa: CASDRVGGELFF; cdr3_nt: TGTGCCAGTGACAGGGTGGGCGGGGAGCTGTTTTTT
clone_size: .; v_call: TRBV28; j_call: TRBJ2-2; d_call: .; cdr3_aa: CASSLEQFSGELFF; cdr3_nt: TGTGCCAGCAGTTTAGAACAGTTCAGCGGGGAGCTGTTTTTT
clone_size: .; v_call: TRBV10-3; j_call: TRBJ2-7; d_call: TRBD1; cdr3_aa: CAISEAGGGKYEQYF; cdr3_nt: TGTGCCATCAGTGAGGCAGGGGGCGGGAAGTACGAGCAGTACTTC
clone_size: .; v_call: TRBV6-5; j_call: TRBJ2-7; d_call: TRBD2; cdr3_aa: CASSYSLSGRVEQYF; cdr3_nt: TGTGCCAGCAGTTACTCACTCAGCGGGAGGGTCGAGCAGTACTTC
clone_size: .; v_call: TRBV11-2; j_call: TRBJ1-1; d_call: .; cdr3_aa: CASSLGQATEAFF; cdr3_nt: TGTGCCAGCAGCTTAGGACAGGCCACTGAAGCTTTCTTT
clone_size: .; v_call: TRBV28; j_call: TRBJ1-4; d_call: .; cdr3_aa: CATRFSEKLFF; cdr3_nt: TGTGCCACTAGGTTCTCTGAAAAACTGTTTTTT
clone_size: few; v_call: TRBV5-1; j_call: TRBJ2-7; d_call: .; cdr3_aa: CASSLVGAGAHEQYF; cdr3_nt: TGCGCCAGCAGCTTGGTGGGGGCAGGGGCCCACGAGCAGTACTTC
clone_size: .; v_call: TRBV27; j_call: TRBJ2-7; d_call: .; cdr3_aa: CASSSRGTYEQYF; cdr3_nt: TGTGCCAGCAGTTCCAGGGGCACCTACGAGCAGTACTTC
clone_size: few; v_call: TRBV29-1; j_call: TRBJ2-3; d_call: TRBD1; cdr3_aa: CSVDRGLEDTQYF; cdr3_nt: TGCAGCGTTGACAGGGGGCTGGAAGATACGCAGTATTTT
clone_size: .; v_call: TRBV5-1; j_call: TRBJ1-2; d_call: .; cdr3_aa: CASSFFQDSAHYTF; cdr3_nt: TGCGCCAGCAGCTTTTTCCAAGACAGCGCTCACTACACCTTC
clone_size: few; v_call: TRBV7-9; j_call: TRBJ2-3; d_call: TRBD2; cdr3_aa: CASSVPSGTTTDTQYF; cdr3_nt: TGTGCCAGCAGCGTTCCTAGCGGGACTACGACAGATACGCAGTATTTT
clone_size: .; v_call: TRBV2; j_call: TRBJ2-1; d_call: TRBD2; cdr3_aa: CASSQSGLAGNNEQFF; cdr3_nt: TGTGCCAGCAGCCAATCGGGACTAGCGGGAAACAATGAGCAGTTCTTC